Described below is a single T cell receptor beta chain sequence and its context. The data are from a study of identical twins. Per the germline V gene, CDR1 is MNHEY and CDR2 is SMNVEV (reference sequence). This CDR3 is built from 15 residues. The ends lost 3 bases at V and 8 bases at J; junction bases unmatched: 7. TCRdb called the 5' RACE reads again in MiXCR, with one record for every CDR3 protein. The repertoire holds about 890,000 distinct CDR3 sequences, with around an eighth as singletons. The same specimen was also included in a second study, on yellow fever vaccine responses in identical twins.

The source of this sequence is a woman between 18 and 29 years old in good health. V and J are TRBV27 and TRBJ1-6; 7 nucleotides align to TRBD1. The sequencing sample was made of PBMCs. DNA of the CDR3: TGTGCCAGCAGTTTTAGGACAGGAGGTGATTCACCCCTCCACTTT. Residues: CASSFRTGGDSPLHF.